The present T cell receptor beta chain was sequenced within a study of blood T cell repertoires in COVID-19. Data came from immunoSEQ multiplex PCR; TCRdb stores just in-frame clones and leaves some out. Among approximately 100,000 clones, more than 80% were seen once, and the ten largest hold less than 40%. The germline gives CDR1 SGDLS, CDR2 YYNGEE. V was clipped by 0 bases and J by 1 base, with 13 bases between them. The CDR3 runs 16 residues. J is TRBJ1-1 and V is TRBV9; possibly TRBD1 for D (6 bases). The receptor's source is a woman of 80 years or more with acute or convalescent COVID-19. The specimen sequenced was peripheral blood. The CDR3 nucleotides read TGTGCCAGCAGCGTAGACCCCGGGACATCGAACACTGAAGCTTTCTTT. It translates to CASSVDPGTSNTEAFF.